This TCR beta chain stems from a study of persistence of HIV-infected CD4 T cells. General study results and limits: Within sorted populations, more oligoclonal TCRs accompanied more oligoclonal proviruses. CMV- and Gag-responding cells had lower TCRbeta richness than CD3/CD28-responding cells.

The stimulus was an HIV-1 Gag 15-mer peptide pool, 0.95 to 1 ug/peptide/mL. Sorting of responding CD4+ T cells relied on upregulated CD40 ligand together with CD69. Donors were HIV-1-infected adults who began suppressive ART during chronic infection. Before stimulation, PBMCs underwent CD8+ T cell depletion. As concerns this clone: Its cognate antigen is unknown.

The CDR3 sequence is 12 residues long. Trimming stripped 2 bases from V and 6 bases from J, with 7 bases between. Germline CDR1 and CDR2: SGHDT and YYEEEE. The immunoSEQ assay was version 4, run in survey mode. This table comes from immunoSEQ multiplex PCR, and its TCRdb copy is limited to in-frame clones, with some not included. The sample includes some 9,200 clones, more than 70% seen only once; the top ten take 2% to 2.5%. The chain joins TRBV5-6 to TRBJ2-3; D gene uncertain. The sequence was obtained from an adult woman with HIV who was CMV-seropositive. The sample was CD4+ T cells sorted from PBMCs after 18-hour stimulation, taken from a patient who received antiretroviral therapy. DNA of the CDR3: TGTGCCAGCAGCTTAACAAGGGATACGCAGTATTTT. Amino acids: CASSLTRDTQYF.